This is a list of T cell receptor beta chains from one sample in a study of T-cell reconstitution after alpha-beta-depleted transplantation in children. MiXCR was run by TCRdb on the PCR reads, yielding one entry per CDR3 protein. The repertoire holds some 600,000 distinct CDR3 sequences, with roughly 13% as singletons. The specimen was PBMCs, mostly from graft donor cells, collected 360 days after TCRalphabeta/CD19-depleted stem cell transplant. The receptors shown here come from a male patient aged 10-17 years who had a stem cell transplant for acute myeloid leukemia, so the T cells may come from the graft donor. The conserved cysteine and the conserved F or W are not part of the CDR3 here.

cdr3_aa: ATSRGFLAGVGNEQF
v_call: TRBV15

cdr3_aa: ASRRWGVETQY
v_call: TRBV7-9

cdr3_aa: ASSHSGRGANTGELF
v_call: TRBV10-2

cdr3_aa: ASSSTSRQRDTQY
v_call: TRBV19

cdr3_aa: ASSYRGSRTTYEQY
v_call: TRBV7-2

cdr3_aa: ASSLVLVLTETQY
v_call: TRBV7-6

cdr3_aa: ASSLWASRAQETQY
v_call: TRBV13

cdr3_aa: SASGSWNTEAF
v_call: TRBV20-1

cdr3_aa: ASTGQLPYEQY
v_call: TRBV28

cdr3_aa: ASSWSRGGGEQF
v_call: TRBV6-2/TRBV6-3

cdr3_aa: ATSSPGQGYQPQH
v_call: TRBV15

cdr3_aa: ASSLIPYEQY
v_call: TRBV28

cdr3_aa: ASIQSPAGRIYEQY
v_call: TRBV2

cdr3_aa: ASSLSGEWGYEQY
v_call: TRBV27

cdr3_aa: SSDNEAF
v_call: TRBV29-1

cdr3_aa: ATSEGFGPYEQY
v_call: TRBV24-1

cdr3_aa: AISESGRAGDYEQY
v_call: TRBV10-3

cdr3_aa: ASSSGGVADEQF
v_call: TRBV21-1

cdr3_aa: ASSPARGGKNIQY
v_call: TRBV7-2

cdr3_aa: SARKETPGFYEQY
v_call: TRBV20-1

cdr3_aa: ASSQSRNSYEQY
v_call: TRBV3-1

cdr3_aa: AWTPGGSPYEQY
v_call: TRBV30

cdr3_aa: ASSYGIHKGNQPQH
v_call: TRBV6-2/TRBV6-3

cdr3_aa: SATLTWTSGRTKTQY
v_call: TRBV20-1

cdr3_aa: TPGGAGTDTQY
v_call: TRBV20-1

cdr3_aa: ASSQGTGVNEQF
v_call: TRBV4-3

cdr3_aa: SARAVAGGTGELF
v_call: TRBV20-1

cdr3_aa: ASRGAGDLYEQY
v_call: TRBV12-3/TRBV12-4

cdr3_aa: ASSFRGGGGYEQY
v_call: TRBV27

cdr3_aa: ASSSGQERYQPQH
v_call: TRBV5-1

cdr3_aa: ASSLTPPSSGNTDTQY
v_call: TRBV7-3